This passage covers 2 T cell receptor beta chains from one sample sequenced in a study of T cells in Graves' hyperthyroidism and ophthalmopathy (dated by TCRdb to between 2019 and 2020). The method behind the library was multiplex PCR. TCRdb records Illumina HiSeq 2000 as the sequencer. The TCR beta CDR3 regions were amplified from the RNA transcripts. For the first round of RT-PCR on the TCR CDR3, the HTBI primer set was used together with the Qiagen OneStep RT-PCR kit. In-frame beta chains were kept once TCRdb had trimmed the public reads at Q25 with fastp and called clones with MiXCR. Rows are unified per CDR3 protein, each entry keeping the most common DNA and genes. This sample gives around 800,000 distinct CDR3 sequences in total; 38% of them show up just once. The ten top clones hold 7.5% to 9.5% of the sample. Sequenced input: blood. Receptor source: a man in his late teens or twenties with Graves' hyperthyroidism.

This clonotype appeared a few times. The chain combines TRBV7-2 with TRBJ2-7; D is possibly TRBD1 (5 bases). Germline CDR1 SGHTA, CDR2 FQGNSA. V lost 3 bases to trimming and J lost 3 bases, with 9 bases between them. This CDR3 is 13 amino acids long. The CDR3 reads CASSFFRDYEQYF. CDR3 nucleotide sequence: TGTGCCAGCAGCTTCTTCAGGGACTACGAGCAGTACTTC.

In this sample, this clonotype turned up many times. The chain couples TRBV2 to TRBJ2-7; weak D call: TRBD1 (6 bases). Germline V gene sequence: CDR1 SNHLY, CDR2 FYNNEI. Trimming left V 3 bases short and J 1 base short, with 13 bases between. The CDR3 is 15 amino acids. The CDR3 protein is CASSDGQTNSYEQYF. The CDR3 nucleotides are TGTGCCAGCAGTGATGGACAGACTAATTCCTACGAGCAGTACTTC.